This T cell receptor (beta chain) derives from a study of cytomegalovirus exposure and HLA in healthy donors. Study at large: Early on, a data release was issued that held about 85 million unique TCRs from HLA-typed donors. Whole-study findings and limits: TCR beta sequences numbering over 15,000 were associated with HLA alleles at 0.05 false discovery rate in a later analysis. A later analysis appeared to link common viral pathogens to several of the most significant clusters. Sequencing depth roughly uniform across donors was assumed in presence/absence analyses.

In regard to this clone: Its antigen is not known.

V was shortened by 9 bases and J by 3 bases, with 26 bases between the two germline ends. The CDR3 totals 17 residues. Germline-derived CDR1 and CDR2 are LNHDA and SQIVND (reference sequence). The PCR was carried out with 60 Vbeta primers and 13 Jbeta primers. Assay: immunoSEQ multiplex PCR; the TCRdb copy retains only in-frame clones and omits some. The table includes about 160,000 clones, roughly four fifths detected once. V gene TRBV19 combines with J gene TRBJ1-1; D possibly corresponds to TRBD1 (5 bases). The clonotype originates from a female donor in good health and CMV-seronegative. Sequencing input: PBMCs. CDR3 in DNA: TGTGCCAGCCCCGTCGACGCACAGGACCGGTGGCACACTGAAGCTTTCTTT. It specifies CASPVDAQDRWHTEAFF.